The rows below give T cell receptor beta chains drawn from one sample of a study of blood T cell repertoires in COVID-19. The repertoire was sequenced with immunoSEQ multiplex PCR; TCRdb's copy has only in-frame clones and lacks some. Here the sample spans roughly 250,000 clones, 75% to 85% being singletons. Sequences were obtained from peripheral blood. The origin of the receptors is a woman aged 50 to 60 with acute or convalescent COVID-19. The CDR3 runs from the conserved cysteine through the conserved F or W. A D gene is named only where the DNA matches it firmly. Rows give clone size only sometimes, using once, few, many, or a class for an expanded clone.

cdr3_length: 16
j_call: TRBJ1-1
d_call: -
clone_size: -
v_call: TRBV7-9
cdr3_nt: TGTGCCAGCAGCTTGGGTTTTGTGGGGGGTGAAACTGAAGCTTTCTTT
cdr3_aa: CASSLGFVGGETEAFF

cdr3_length: 15
j_call: TRBJ2-5
d_call: -
clone_size: -
v_call: TRBV30
cdr3_nt: TGTGCCTGGAGCGAACGGTCCCAGGGGTGGGAGACCCAGTACTTC
cdr3_aa: CAWSERSQGWETQYF

cdr3_length: 13
j_call: TRBJ1-1
d_call: -
clone_size: -
v_call: TRBV6-5
cdr3_nt: TGTGCCAGCAGTTATAGCGGGTACGCTGAAGCTTTCTTT
cdr3_aa: CASSYSGYAEAFF

cdr3_length: 15
j_call: TRBJ2-5
d_call: TRBD2
clone_size: -
v_call: TRBV6-9
cdr3_nt: TGTGCCAGCAGTTACCCCACCGCGGGAGGTGAGACCCAGTACTTC
cdr3_aa: CASSYPTAGGETQYF

cdr3_length: 15
j_call: TRBJ2-7
d_call: TRBD1
clone_size: once
v_call: TRBV7-2
cdr3_nt: TGTGCCAGCAGCTTACTAGGACAGGCAATATACGAGCAGTACTTC
cdr3_aa: CASSLLGQAIYEQYF

cdr3_length: 15
j_call: TRBJ2-4
d_call: -
clone_size: -
v_call: TRBV4-2
cdr3_nt: TGTGCCAGCAGCCAAGAGGGGGGAGCGGGAAACATTCAGTACTTC
cdr3_aa: CASSQEGGAGNIQYF

cdr3_length: 15
j_call: TRBJ2-6
d_call: -
clone_size: -
v_call: TRBV27
cdr3_nt: TGTGCCAGCAGTTTAGCGGGGCCAGGGGCCAACGTCCTGACTTTC
cdr3_aa: CASSLAGPGANVLTF

cdr3_length: 13
j_call: TRBJ2-5
d_call: TRBD1
clone_size: -
v_call: TRBV6-6
cdr3_nt: TGTGCCAGTCTCCCAGGGGGCGAGGAGACCCAGTACTTC
cdr3_aa: CASLPGGEETQYF

cdr3_length: 16
j_call: TRBJ2-3
d_call: -
clone_size: -
v_call: TRBV2
cdr3_nt: TGTGCCAGCACTGATCCCGCCGGGACTCGCACAGATACGCAGTATTTT
cdr3_aa: CASTDPAGTRTDTQYF

cdr3_length: 14
j_call: TRBJ1-2
d_call: -
clone_size: -
v_call: TRBV5-6
cdr3_nt: TGTGCCAGCAGCCCACGGACAGAATACTATGGCTACACCTTC
cdr3_aa: CASSPRTEYYGYTF

cdr3_length: 15
j_call: TRBJ1-6
d_call: TRBD1
clone_size: -
v_call: TRBV6-6
cdr3_nt: TGTGCCAGCAGTAGGACAGGGGATTATAATTCACCCCTCCACTTT
cdr3_aa: CASSRTGDYNSPLHF

cdr3_length: 16
j_call: TRBJ2-1
d_call: TRBD2
clone_size: -
v_call: TRBV4-1
cdr3_nt: TGCGCCAGCAGCCATCGTACTAGCGGGATTAATGGCGAGCAGTTCTTC
cdr3_aa: CASSHRTSGINGEQFF

cdr3_length: 13
j_call: TRBJ1-2
d_call: -
clone_size: -
v_call: TRBV7-2
cdr3_nt: TGTGCCAGCAGCTTGGAAGCGACCTATGGCTACACCTTC
cdr3_aa: CASSLEATYGYTF

cdr3_length: 19
j_call: TRBJ2-2
d_call: TRBD2
clone_size: -
v_call: TRBV19
cdr3_nt: TGTGCCAGTAGTATAGGCCCGATGACGGGAGGTCAACTAACCGGGGAGCTGTTTTTT
cdr3_aa: CASSIGPMTGGQLTGELFF

cdr3_length: 15
j_call: TRBJ2-7
d_call: TRBD2
clone_size: -
v_call: TRBV19
cdr3_nt: TGTGCCAGTAGTAGATTAGCGGGAGGCTCCTACGAGCAGTACTTC
cdr3_aa: CASSRLAGGSYEQYF

cdr3_length: 15
j_call: TRBJ1-5
d_call: -
clone_size: -
v_call: TRBV9
cdr3_nt: TGTGCCAGCAGCGTAGGCCTCTCGGGGGGCGGGCCCCAGCATTTT
cdr3_aa: CASSVGLSGGGPQHF

cdr3_length: 12
j_call: TRBJ1-1
d_call: -
clone_size: -
v_call: TRBV6-1
cdr3_nt: TGTGCCAGCAGTGAAACATGGACTGAAGCTTTCTTT
cdr3_aa: CASSETWTEAFF

cdr3_length: 15
j_call: TRBJ2-7
d_call: TRBD2
clone_size: -
v_call: TRBV5-6
cdr3_nt: TGTGCCAGCAGCTGGAGCCCAGCGGGGGCCTACGAGCAGTACTTC
cdr3_aa: CASSWSPAGAYEQYF

cdr3_length: 13
j_call: TRBJ1-1
d_call: -
clone_size: -
v_call: TRBV6-1
cdr3_nt: TGTGCCAGCAGTGAACGGGGGAACACTGAAGCTTTCTTT
cdr3_aa: CASSERGNTEAFF

cdr3_length: 13
j_call: TRBJ1-1
d_call: -
clone_size: -
v_call: TRBV6-2/TRBV6-3
cdr3_nt: TGTGCCAGCACCCCACAGGGGAACACTGAAGCTTTCTTT
cdr3_aa: CASTPQGNTEAFF

cdr3_length: 15
j_call: TRBJ2-7
d_call: -
clone_size: -
v_call: TRBV6-5
cdr3_nt: TGTGCCAGCAGTTCCGTCGGCAGCGAGACCTACGAGCAGTACTTC
cdr3_aa: CASSSVGSETYEQYF

cdr3_length: 13
j_call: TRBJ1-6
d_call: -
clone_size: -
v_call: TRBV15
cdr3_nt: TGTGCCACCAGCGGTAGCTTTAATTCACCCCTCCACTTT
cdr3_aa: CATSGSFNSPLHF

cdr3_length: 15
j_call: TRBJ1-2
d_call: TRBD1
clone_size: -
v_call: TRBV11-2
cdr3_nt: TGTGCCAGCAGCTCTCCCGACAGGGGGCCCTATGGCTACACCTTC
cdr3_aa: CASSSPDRGPYGYTF

cdr3_length: 16
j_call: TRBJ1-5
d_call: -
clone_size: -
v_call: TRBV7-2
cdr3_nt: TGTGCCAGCAGCTTAGGTGCGGGGTATAGCAATCAGCCCCAGCATTTT
cdr3_aa: CASSLGAGYSNQPQHF

cdr3_length: 13
j_call: TRBJ1-1
d_call: -
clone_size: -
v_call: TRBV10-3
cdr3_nt: TGTGCCATCAGTGAGTACATGAACACTGAAGCTTTCTTT
cdr3_aa: CAISEYMNTEAFF

cdr3_length: 14
j_call: TRBJ1-1
d_call: -
clone_size: -
v_call: TRBV19
cdr3_nt: TGTGCCAGTAGTATCAGGGGCAGGGAGACTGAAGCTTTCTTT
cdr3_aa: CASSIRGRETEAFF

cdr3_length: 15
j_call: TRBJ2-5
d_call: -
clone_size: -
v_call: TRBV7-2
cdr3_nt: TGTGCCAGCAGCTTAAACCCGACAGGCCAAGAGACCCAGTACTTC
cdr3_aa: CASSLNPTGQETQYF

cdr3_length: 16
j_call: TRBJ2-1
d_call: TRBD2
clone_size: -
v_call: TRBV9
cdr3_nt: TGTGCCAGCAGCCCGACTAGCCTCCCCTCCTACAATGAGCAGTTCTTC
cdr3_aa: CASSPTSLPSYNEQFF

cdr3_length: 13
j_call: TRBJ1-4
d_call: TRBD1
clone_size: -
v_call: TRBV29-1
cdr3_nt: TGCAGCGGAGGACAGGGTACTAATGAAAAACTGTTTTTT
cdr3_aa: CSGGQGTNEKLFF

cdr3_length: 12
j_call: TRBJ2-7
d_call: -
clone_size: -
v_call: TRBV2
cdr3_nt: TGTGCCAGCAGTGTTCCGGCCTACGAGCAGTACTTC
cdr3_aa: CASSVPAYEQYF

cdr3_length: 15
j_call: TRBJ1-1
d_call: -
clone_size: -
v_call: TRBV30
cdr3_nt: TGTGCCTGGATGTTGCCCGGGGAGAGTTACACTGAAGCTTTCTTT
cdr3_aa: CAWMLPGESYTEAFF

cdr3_length: 17
j_call: TRBJ2-7
d_call: TRBD1
clone_size: -
v_call: TRBV10-3
cdr3_nt: TGTGCCATCAGTTACAGTAGTGAGCGACAGGGGTCCTACGAGCAGTACTTC
cdr3_aa: CAISYSSERQGSYEQYF

cdr3_length: 20
j_call: TRBJ2-1
d_call: TRBD2
clone_size: -
v_call: TRBV9
cdr3_nt: TGTGCCAGCAGTGGACAGGGGACTAGCGGGGGCTCTATCTCCTACAATGAGCAGTTCTTC
cdr3_aa: CASSGQGTSGGSISYNEQFF

cdr3_length: 21
j_call: TRBJ2-5
d_call: TRBD2
clone_size: -
v_call: TRBV27
cdr3_nt: TGTGCCAGCAGTTTATATCCCCAGATAGCGGGGGGGTCCAACGAGCAAGAGACCCAGTACTTC
cdr3_aa: CASSLYPQIAGGSNEQETQYF

cdr3_length: 15
j_call: TRBJ1-6
d_call: -
clone_size: -
v_call: TRBV5-4
cdr3_nt: TGTGCCAGCAGCACCCTGGGGGCCGCCGGGGAGACCCTCCACTTT
cdr3_aa: CASSTLGAAGETLHF

cdr3_length: 15
j_call: TRBJ1-4
d_call: TRBD1
clone_size: once
v_call: TRBV9
cdr3_nt: TGTGCCAGCAGCGTAGGGACAGGGGTTAATGAAAAACTGTTTTTT
cdr3_aa: CASSVGTGVNEKLFF

cdr3_length: 11
j_call: TRBJ1-6
d_call: -
clone_size: -
v_call: TRBV6-5
cdr3_nt: TGTGCCAGCAGTTCGGGTTCACCCCTCCACTTT
cdr3_aa: CASSSGSPLHF

cdr3_length: 16
j_call: TRBJ2-2
d_call: -
clone_size: -
v_call: TRBV10-1
cdr3_nt: TGCGCCAGTGGTCTAGGAGCGGAGGCGAACACCGGGGAGCTGTTTTTT
cdr3_aa: CASGLGAEANTGELFF

cdr3_length: 13
j_call: TRBJ1-5
d_call: TRBD1
clone_size: -
v_call: TRBV2
cdr3_nt: TGTGCCAGCAGTTCAGGGGGCGATCAGCCCCAGCATTTT
cdr3_aa: CASSSGGDQPQHF

cdr3_length: 15
j_call: TRBJ2-2
d_call: TRBD1
clone_size: -
v_call: TRBV3-1/TRBV3-2
cdr3_nt: TGTGCCAGCAGCCAAGGGGACAGTGGCGCCGGGGAGCTGTTTTTT
cdr3_aa: CASSQGDSGAGELFF

cdr3_length: 14
j_call: TRBJ2-7
d_call: TRBD1
clone_size: few
v_call: TRBV5-1
cdr3_nt: TGCGCCAGCAGTCCTGACAGGGCTACCTACGAGCAGTACTTC
cdr3_aa: CASSPDRATYEQYF

cdr3_length: 12
j_call: TRBJ2-7
d_call: TRBD1
clone_size: -
v_call: TRBV12-3/TRBV12-4
cdr3_nt: TGTGCCAGCAGCCGGAACAGGGGCGAGCAGTACTTC
cdr3_aa: CASSRNRGEQYF

cdr3_length: 15
j_call: TRBJ2-2
d_call: -
clone_size: few
v_call: TRBV6-5
cdr3_nt: TGTGCCAGCACTCTGACAGGAATAATCACCGGGGAGCTGTTTTTT
cdr3_aa: CASTLTGIITGELFF

cdr3_length: 15
j_call: TRBJ1-5
d_call: TRBD1
clone_size: -
v_call: TRBV3-1/TRBV3-2
cdr3_nt: TGTGCCAGCAGCCGGGACAGGGGAGAGAATCAGCCCCAGCATTTT
cdr3_aa: CASSRDRGENQPQHF